The 30 T cell receptor beta chains below all came from one sample that was sequenced in a study of blood T cell repertoires in COVID-19. Sequencing was performed with immunoSEQ multiplex PCR; in TCRdb, only in-frame clones are kept and a portion is missing. The profile covers about 82,000 clones, with around 86% appearing a single time and approximately 44% taken by the ten largest. Sequenced material: peripheral blood. The receptor source for this set is an older man with acute or convalescent COVID-19.

The chain couples TRBV19 to TRBJ2-7, with TRBD1 matching 11 bases. CDR1 and CDR2 (germline): LNHDA, SQIVND (reference sequence). The CDR3 totals 15 residues. V trimming: 7 bases; J trimming: 1 base; junction bases outside the gene matches: 6. The CDR3 is CASTQGQGGSYEQYF. Here the CDR3 DNA reads TGTGCCAGTACCCAGGGACAGGGGGGTTCCTACGAGCAGTACTTC.

The chain uses TRBV20-1 and TRBJ2-1; 8 nucleotides line up with TRBD2. Germline loops: CDR1 DFQATT, CDR2 SNEGSKA (reference sequence). V was pared by 3 bases and J by 4 bases, with 8 bases of the junction left unmatched. This CDR3 comprises 15 residues. CDR3 residues: CSASSLAGIYNEQFF. In DNA form, the CDR3 reads TGCAGTGCTAGTTCTCTAGCGGGTATTTACAATGAGCAGTTCTTC.

This chain connects TRBV5-1 to TRBJ2-7, with 8 bases fitting TRBD1. The CDR3 spans 15 residues. CDR1 is SGHRS, CDR2 YFSETQ, per germline. V dropped 3 bases and J dropped 0; count of bases not matched to a gene: 5. The CDR3 is CASSSRTGISYEQYF. The CDR3 DNA reads TGCGCCAGCAGCTCCAGGACAGGGATCTCCTACGAGCAGTACTTC.

The chain couples TRBV5-8 to TRBJ2-7; D not certain. Trimming removed 3 bases at V and 5 bases at J, with 15 bases between. The germline V gene encodes CDR1 SGHTS and CDR2 YDEGEE. CDR3 size: 14 residues. CDR3: CASSYGSADDEQYF. CDR3 bases: TGTGCCAGCAGCTATGGCAGCGCCGATGACGAGCAGTACTTC.

The chain recombines TRBV12-1 with TRBJ1-1. TRBV12-1 is labeled a pseudogene. The CDR3 is made up of 15 amino acids. The CDR3 region has the DNA TGTGCCAGCAGCTACCACCATTACTGGAACACTGAAGCTTTCTTT. Translated: CASSYHHYWNTEAFF.

The V gene is TRBV7-3, the J gene TRBJ1-1; D not certain. Germline values: CDR1 SGHTA, CDR2 FQGTGA. Trimming cost V 5 bases and J 0 bases, with 7 bases left between them. The CDR3 is 13 residues long. CDR3 residues: CASSVRLNTEAFF. The CDR3 DNA reads as TGTGCCAGCAGCGTCAGGTTGAACACTGAAGCTTTCTTT.

This clone was counted many times. The chain employs TRBV19 and TRBJ1-5, with 8 bases that match TRBD1. This CDR3 region has 17 residues. Germline V gene lookup returns CDR1 LNHDA and CDR2 SQIVND (reference sequence). Trimming removed 3 bases from V and 0 bases from J; junction bases left unmatched: 7. CDR3 region: CASSIVTGAYSNQPQHF. DNA for the CDR3: TGTGCCAGTAGTATCGTGACAGGGGCGTATAGCAATCAGCCCCAGCATTTT.

The chain combines TRBV28 with TRBJ2-7; maybe TRBD2 (5 bases). This CDR3 spans 14 amino acids. The V gene's germline CDR1 is MDHEN and CDR2 SYDVKM. With 1 base removed from V and 0 bases from J, the gap between germline ends came to 7 bases. CDR3 sequence reads: CASSLYRGSYEQYF. The CDR3 nucleotides read TGTGCCAGCAGTTTATACCGGGGCTCCTACGAGCAGTACTTC.

This chain uses TRBV28 with TRBJ2-6, with D possibly matching TRBD1 (6 bases). The length of the CDR3 is 15 residues. The germline gives CDR1 MDHEN, CDR2 SYDVKM. The V and J ends lost 6 bases and 4 bases respectively, with 13 bases between them. In nucleotides, the CDR3 is TGTGCCAGCAGGTGGGGACAACTGGGGGCCAACGTCCTGACTTTC. The encoded protein is CASRWGQLGANVLTF.

The chain has TRBV6-2 or TRBV6-3 and TRBJ2-1, with 10 bases identical to TRBD2. The CDR3 length is 16 residues. The V gene end was trimmed by 3 bases and the J gene end by 4 bases; junction bases not matched to a gene: 6. Germline values: CDR1 MNHEY, CDR2 SVGEGT. The DNA of the CDR3 is TGTGCCAGCAGTTATCAAAGCGGGAGGGATTACAATGAGCAGTTCTTC. The encoded protein is CASSYQSGRDYNEQFF.

The chain links TRBV6-5 to TRBJ1-4, with 9 bases that match TRBD1. J gave up 4 bases and V 3 bases, and 6 bases lay outside the gene matches. Germline V gene lookup returns CDR1 MNHEY and CDR2 SVGAGI. The CDR3 totals 16 residues. The CDR3 bases are TGTGCCAGCAGTTATATTTTGACAGGGGGTAATGAAAAACTGTTTTTT. Its translation is CASSYILTGGNEKLFF.

This chain joins TRBV2 and TRBJ2-3; TRBD1 matches at 7 bases. The length of the CDR3 is 15 residues. Germline V gene data show CDR1 as SNHLY and CDR2 as FYNNEI. V shed 6 bases, J shed 2 bases, and the junction held 8 bases outside the gene matches. The DNA of the CDR3 is TGTGCCAGCAGCGGTACAGGGGTGGACACAGATACGCAGTATTTT. Translation: CASSGTGVDTDTQYF.

This sequence joins TRBV18 and TRBJ1-4; TRBD1 agrees at 9 bases. The ends lost 4 bases at V and 3 bases at J; junction bases unmatched: 3. This CDR3 contains 15 residues. From germline, CDR1 is KGHSH and CDR2 LQKENI. The CDR3 DNA is TGTGCCAGCTCACGGACAGGGGTCCCTAATGAAAAACTGTTTTTT. It specifies CASSRTGVPNEKLFF.

The rearrangement joins TRBV5-1 to TRBJ1-2; no clear D gene. CDR3 length: 13 amino acids. Trimming took 5 bases from V and 1 from J, leaving 9 bases between them. Per the germline V gene, CDR1 is SGHRS and CDR2 is YFSETQ. The CDR3 spells CASSLGSNYGYTF. The CDR3 coding sequence is TGCGCCAGCAGTCTGGGGAGTAACTATGGCTACACCTTC.

In this sample, this clone turned up once. V and J are TRBV5-8 and TRBJ2-3; 10 nucleotides align to TRBD1. CDR1 SGHTS and CDR2 YDEGEE come from the germline V gene. The CDR3 runs 15 residues. With V trimmed by 5 bases and J by 3 bases, 6 bases remained unmatched. The CDR3 loop is CASRQPGQGTDTQYF. CDR3 coding DNA: TGTGCCAGCAGACAACCGGGACAGGGGACAGATACGCAGTATTTT.

The genes are TRBV20-1 and TRBJ2-1, with D maybe TRBD2 (6 bases). Germline V lookup: CDR1 DFQATT, CDR2 SNEGSKA (reference sequence). The ends were cut back, 6 bases at V and 7 bases at J, with 10 bases in the middle. The length of the CDR3 is 11 residues. CDR3 sequence: CSAQGRNEQFF. In DNA form, the CDR3 reads TGCAGTGCGCAAGGGAGGAATGAGCAGTTCTTC.

The rearrangement joins TRBV4-1 to TRBJ2-2, with D unresolved. The germline gives CDR1 MGHRA, CDR2 YSYEKL. V was pared by 3 bases and J by 7 bases, with 9 bases between. The CDR3 sequence is 13 residues long. CDR3 in amino acids: CASSHILSGELFF. CDR3 sequence (DNA): TGCGCCAGCAGCCACATCCTAAGCGGGGAGCTGTTTTTT.

A note on this clone: The junction departs from the called germline gene at one end, perhaps through a read error. The rearrangement joins TRBV7-7 to TRBJ2-1; no clear D gene. The CDR3 runs 13 residues. Germline V gene data show CDR1 as SSHAT and CDR2 as FNYEAQ (reference sequence). The CDR3 is CASSLVGGNEQFF. The CDR3 DNA reads TGTGCTAGCAGCTTAGTCGGTGGTAATGAGCAGTTCTTC.

The chain joins TRBV6-2 or TRBV6-3 to TRBJ2-1; TRBD2 aligns across 9 bases. V trimming: 2 bases; J trimming: 6 bases; junction bases outside the gene matches: 8. The CDR3 runs to 16 residues. Germline CDR1 reads MNHEY; CDR2 reads SVGEGT. In DNA form, the CDR3 reads TGTGCCAGCAGTTACCCGCTAGCGGGATCCAGCAATGAGCAGTTCTTC. Translation gives CASSYPLAGSSNEQFF.

This chain links TRBV11-2 with TRBJ2-3; D perhaps matches TRBD2 (5 bases). Germline loops: CDR1 SGHAT, CDR2 FQNNGV. This CDR3 comprises 14 residues. The V end lost 5 bases, the J end lost 2 bases, and 11 bases lay between the germline ends. DNA of the CDR3: TGTGCCAGCAGCAGACGGGAATTCACAGATACGCAGTATTTT. It is translated as CASSRREFTDTQYF. The variable domain in full, with the rest retrieved from reference TRBV11-2 and TRBJ2-3, is EAGVAQSPRYKIIEKRQSVAFWCNPISGHATLYWYQQILGQGPKLLIQFQNNGVVDDSQLPKDRFSAERLKGVDSTLKIQPAKLEDSAVYLCASSRREFTDTQYFGPGTRLTVL.

The chain links TRBV12-3 or TRBV12-4 to TRBJ2-5, with TRBD2 matching 7 bases. With 6 bases clipped from V and 5 bases from J, the junction kept 6 bases outside the gene matches. The CDR3 extends over 13 amino acids. CDR3 bases: TGTGCCAGCAGCCCCCGCGGGAGTGAGACCCAGTACTTC. It specifies CASSPRGSETQYF.

This clone was seen just once. V gene TRBV7-2 combines with J gene TRBJ2-4; D is undetermined. Germline V CDR1 and CDR2: SGHTA, FQGNSA. Between the trimmed V and J ends, which lost 2 bases and 0 bases, there was a span of 11 bases. This CDR3 contains 16 residues. CDR3 in amino acids: CASSLLGILAKNIQYF. CDR3 nucleotide sequence: TGTGCCAGCAGCTTATTGGGCATACTAGCCAAAAACATTCAGTACTTC.

The CDR3 nucleotides are TGTGCCAGCAGTATGGAACAGGGTTCAAATTCACCCCTCCACTTT. Protein: CASSMEQGSNSPLHF. The rearrangement links TRBV6-5 to TRBJ1-6; D possibly corresponds to TRBD1 (6 bases). Trimming removed 5 bases from V and 7 bases from J, with 15 bases in between. Looked up from germline, CDR1 is MNHEY and CDR2 is SVGAGI. This CDR3 comprises 15 residues.

The V call is TRBV10-3, the J call TRBJ2-7; 7 bases agree with TRBD1. This CDR3 contains 15 residues. Germline CDR1 ENHRY, CDR2 SYGVKD. With V trimmed by 2 bases and J by 6 bases, 10 bases remained unmatched. This CDR3 reads CAISERDSRLGEQYF. The CDR3, as DNA: TGTGCCATCAGTGAGCGGGACAGTAGGCTCGGCGAGCAGTACTTC.

The chain couples TRBV27 to TRBJ2-3; 7 nucleotides align to TRBD1. Germline V gene lookup returns CDR1 MNHEY and CDR2 SMNVEV (reference sequence). This CDR3 comprises 15 residues. Trimming cost V 2 bases and J 1 base; bases outside gene matches: 3. CDR3 amino acids: CASSLNTGGTDTQYF. CDR3 in DNA: TGTGCCAGCAGTTTAAATACAGGGGGCACAGATACGCAGTATTTT.

The chain recombines TRBV11-3 with TRBJ2-2; TRBD1 might be the D (6 bases). Germline V CDR1 and CDR2: SGHNT, YENEEA. V was shortened by 6 bases and J by 4 bases, with 12 bases between the two germline ends. This CDR3 comprises 14 residues. The DNA for the CDR3 is TGTGCCAGCAGATCAGGACAGAGCACCGGGGAGCTGTTTTTT. Its translation: CASRSGQSTGELFF.

This clone was seen once. This sequence joins TRBV10-3 and TRBJ1-6; D gene uncertain. This CDR3 region has 14 residues. V shed 3 bases and J shed 7 bases, with 10 bases lying between them. From germline, CDR1 is ENHRY and CDR2 SYGVKD. CDR3 residues: CAISENSPNSPLHF. The CDR3 DNA reads as TGTGCCATCAGTGAAAACAGCCCGAATTCACCCCTCCACTTT.

The chain is built from TRBV3-1 (or the pseudogene TRBV3-2) and TRBJ2-7; D perhaps matches TRBD2 (5 bases). This CDR3 is built from 13 residues. V gave up 8 bases and J gave up 5 bases, with 16 bases separating them. Germline values: CDR1 LGHDT, CDR2 YNNKEL (reference sequence). The CDR3 here is CASRTEAQDEQYF. The CDR3 bases are TGTGCCAGCCGAACGGAGGCACAAGACGAGCAGTACTTC.

The genes are TRBV5-1 and TRBJ1-4, with 8 positions matching TRBD1. Germline lookup yields CDR1 SGHRS and CDR2 YFSETQ. J gave up 5 bases and V 7 bases, and 4 bases lay outside the gene matches. This CDR3 region has 13 residues. Here the CDR3 DNA reads TGCGCCAGCGGACAGGGACCCAATGAAAAACTGTTTTTT. The encoded protein is CASGQGPNEKLFF.

This rearrangement joins TRBV27 to TRBJ2-1; 7 positions agree with TRBD1. The V gene end was trimmed by 0 bases and the J gene end by 12 bases; junction bases not matched to a gene: 2. The germline V gene has CDR1 MNHEY and CDR2 SMNVEV (reference sequence). The CDR3 has 12 amino acids. CDR3 in DNA: TGTGCCAGCAGTTTATCGGGGACAGCGCAGTTCTTC. Its translation: CASSLSGTAQFF.